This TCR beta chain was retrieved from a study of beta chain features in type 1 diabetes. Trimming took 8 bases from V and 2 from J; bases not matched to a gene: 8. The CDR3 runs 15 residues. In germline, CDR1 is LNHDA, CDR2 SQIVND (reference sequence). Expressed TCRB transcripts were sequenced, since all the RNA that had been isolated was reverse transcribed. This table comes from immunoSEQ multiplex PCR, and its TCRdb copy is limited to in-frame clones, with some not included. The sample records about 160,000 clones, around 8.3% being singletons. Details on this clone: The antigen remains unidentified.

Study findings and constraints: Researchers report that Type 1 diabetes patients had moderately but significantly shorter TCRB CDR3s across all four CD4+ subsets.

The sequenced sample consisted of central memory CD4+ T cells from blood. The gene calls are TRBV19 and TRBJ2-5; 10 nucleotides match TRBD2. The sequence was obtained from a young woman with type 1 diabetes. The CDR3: CASRLAGAWQETQYF. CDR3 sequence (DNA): TGTGCCAGTCGCCTAGCGGGGGCGTGGCAAGAGACCCAGTACTTC.